These 21 T cell receptor beta chains share one sample of origin, sequenced in a study of shared clonotypes between healthy human individuals. The protocol was immunoSEQ multiplex PCR, while the TCRdb copy is restricted to in-frame clones and leaves out a portion. The sample lists 1.4 million to 1.5 million clones, around 97% occurring once. The sequenced sample consisted of naive CD4+ T cells sorted from blood. Specified subset: CD45RA+ positively selected. Receptors were obtained from a man aged 30 to 45 in good health.

The chain couples TRBV23-1 to TRBJ1-1; unclear D gene. TRBV23-1 is marked as an open reading frame, function uncertain. This CDR3 region has 14 residues. Trimming took off 7 bases at V and 1 base at J, with 13 bases between the two ends. CDR3 bases: TGCGCCAGCACGATGAGGATGGCGAACACTGAAGCTTTCTTT. Translating gives CASTMRMANTEAFF.

The chain recombines TRBV19 with TRBJ2-3; 7 bases are a match to TRBD1. Trimming took 7 bases from V and 2 from J; bases not matched to a gene: 9. CDR3 length: 15 residues. Germline-derived CDR1 and CDR2 are LNHDA and SQIVND (reference sequence). CDR3 residues: CASTADGTATDTQYF. The CDR3 coding sequence is TGTGCCAGTACCGCCGACGGGACAGCCACAGATACGCAGTATTTT.

The chain joins TRBV5-1 to TRBJ1-1; no definite D call. CDR1 SGHRS and CDR2 YFSETQ come from the germline V gene. The CDR3 is 14 residues long. V lost 0 bases to trimming and J lost 0 bases, with 6 bases between them. This CDR3 reads CASSLDILNTEAFF. CDR3 sequence (DNA): TGCGCCAGCAGCTTGGACATATTGAACACTGAAGCTTTCTTT.

This clone was seen once. The rearrangement uses TRBV5-1 and TRBJ2-2, with D perhaps matching TRBD1 (6 bases). In germline, CDR1 is SGHRS, CDR2 YFSETQ. Trimming cost V 0 bases and J 7 bases, with 16 bases left between them. The CDR3 consists of 16 residues. The CDR3 is CASSLAFLTGSGELFF. CDR3 sequence (DNA): TGCGCCAGCAGCTTGGCGTTTTTGACAGGTAGCGGGGAGCTGTTTTTT.

The chain carries TRBV7-2 and TRBJ2-7; a weak D match, TRBD2 (5 bases). This CDR3 is 14 amino acids long. Germline CDR1 and CDR2: SGHTA and FQGNSA. V gave up 2 bases and J gave up 0 bases, with 8 bases separating them. Written as DNA, the CDR3 is TGTGCCAGCAGCTTAACTAGTTTCTCCTACGAGCAGTACTTC. Residues: CASSLTSFSYEQYF.

The chain recombines TRBV27 with TRBJ1-5; 10 bases line up with TRBD1. V trimming: 5 bases; J trimming: 5 bases; junction bases outside the gene matches: 6. The CDR3 contains 15 residues. The V gene's germline CDR1 is MNHEY and CDR2 SMNVEV (reference sequence). CDR3 loop: CASSLRGTGDQPQHF. In DNA form, the CDR3 reads TGTGCCAGCAGTCTTAGGGGGACAGGGGATCAGCCCCAGCATTTT.

This chain links TRBV18 with TRBJ1-4; D may be TRBD1 (5 bases). CDR3 length: 18 residues. In germline, CDR1 is KGHSH, CDR2 LQKENI. V was shortened by 0 bases and J by 2 bases, with 16 bases between the two germline ends. The CDR3 reads CASSPPNSRGATNEKLFF. The CDR3 DNA reads TGTGCCAGCTCACCACCGAATTCGAGGGGTGCGACTAATGAAAAACTGTTTTTT.

The chain recombines TRBV10-3 with TRBJ2-7; the match to TRBD2 covers 12 bases. V lost 4 bases, J lost 7 bases, and 11 bases stayed unmatched. In germline, CDR1 is ENHRY, CDR2 SYGVKD. The CDR3 length is 16 residues. The CDR3 nucleotides read TGTGCCATCAGTGGGAGGACTAGCGGGATTATGTTTGAGCAGTACTTC. This encodes CAISGRTSGIMFEQYF.

CDR3 sequence (DNA): TGCGCCAGCAGCTTGGGGGACGGTGCAAACTATGGCTACACCTTC. Its translation: CASSLGDGANYGYTF. V gene TRBV5-1 combines with J gene TRBJ1-2, with a possible D match to TRBD1 (5 bases). The germline V gene encodes CDR1 SGHRS and CDR2 YFSETQ. The germline V and J ends were trimmed by 0 bases and 2 bases, with 11 bases remaining between them. The CDR3 has 15 amino acids.

The chain joins TRBV9 to TRBJ2-1; 8 bases map to TRBD2. CDR3 length: 16 residues. Germline-derived CDR1 and CDR2 are SGDLS and YYNGEE. V lost 0 bases and J lost 3; bases outside the gene matches: 5. The CDR3 region has the DNA TGTGCCAGCAGCGTAGCTCTAGCGGGCTACTACAATGAGCAGTTCTTC. It yields the protein CASSVALAGYYNEQFF.

This clone was recorded once. This rearrangement joins TRBV2 to TRBJ2-3; D gene unclear. This CDR3 is 13 amino acids long. Trimming removed 3 bases from V and 6 bases from J, with 10 bases in between. Germline CDR1 is SNHLY and CDR2 is FYNNEI. The DNA of the CDR3 is TGTGCCAGCAGTGACGAGGCTGCGGATACGCAGTATTTT. It specifies CASSDEAADTQYF.

The chain carries TRBV11-3 and TRBJ2-1; 11 bases match TRBD2. Germline CDR1 reads SGHNT; CDR2 reads YENEEA. With 4 bases clipped from V and 7 bases from J, the junction kept 6 bases outside the gene matches. CDR3 length: 15 residues. The CDR3 bases are TGTGCCAGCAGCTCTTTAGCGGGAGGGAAGAATGAGCAGTTCTTC. Its translation: CASSSLAGGKNEQFF.

V usage is TRBV11-2 and J usage is TRBJ2-5; D gene uncertain. V lost 5 bases and J lost 5, with 6 bases in between. The CDR3 extends over 11 amino acids. Germline-derived CDR1 and CDR2 are SGHAT and FQNNGV. The CDR3 sequence: CASSDVETQYF. The CDR3 nucleotides read TGTGCCAGCAGCGACGTGGAGACCCAGTACTTC.

The genes are TRBV6-1 and TRBJ2-1; a possible D gene is TRBD2 (6 bases). From germline, CDR1 is MNHNS and CDR2 SASEGT. This CDR3 is 15 amino acids long. The V end lost 8 bases, the J end lost 5 bases, and 19 bases lay between the germline ends. The CDR3 protein is CASLPVSGLNNEQFF. CDR3 bases: TGTGCCAGCCTTCCAGTCTCGGGACTGAACAATGAGCAGTTCTTC.

V gene TRBV15 combines with J gene TRBJ2-3; TRBD2 is a possible D gene (7 bases). CDR1 and CDR2 (germline): LNHNV, YYDKDF (reference sequence). V was cut by 5 bases and J by 4 bases, with 25 bases left in between. The CDR3 has 18 amino acids. The CDR3 sequence: CATSPRGQGLPRPDTQYF. CDR3 nucleotide sequence: TGTGCCACCAGCCCGCGGGGGCAGGGTCTGCCCCGGCCAGATACGCAGTATTTT.

This sequence joins TRBV28 and TRBJ2-7; maybe TRBD2 (5 bases). Germline values: CDR1 MDHEN, CDR2 SYDVKM. V gave up 5 bases and J gave up 9 bases, with 14 bases separating them. CDR3 size: 12 residues. The CDR3 is CASSPPGFGQYF. CDR3 DNA: TGTGCCAGCAGTCCCCCGGGGTTCGGGCAGTACTTC.

The gene calls are TRBV28 and TRBJ1-2, with D uncertain. Germline CDR1 reads MDHEN; CDR2 reads SYDVKM. The V end lost 2 bases, the J end lost 0 bases, and 7 bases lay between the germline ends. This CDR3 is 14 amino acids long. The chain's CDR3 is CASSLGVTNYGYTF. As DNA, the CDR3 is TGTGCCAGCAGTTTAGGCGTTACTAACTATGGCTACACCTTC.

This sequence joins TRBV19 and TRBJ2-5; 12 nucleotides line up with TRBD1. Germline assignment: CDR1 LNHDA and CDR2 SQIVND (reference sequence). The CDR3 has 16 amino acids. V shed 9 bases, J shed 5 bases, and the junction held 13 bases outside the gene matches. The CDR3 bases are TGTGCCAGCCACCCCGTCGGGACAGGGGGCATTGAGACCCAGTACTTC. This encodes CASHPVGTGGIETQYF.

The chain uses TRBV5-1 and TRBJ2-1; D unresolved. The V end was cut by 1 base, the J end by 0 bases, with 17 bases between. CDR3 length: 18 residues. Germline CDR1 and CDR2: SGHRS and YFSETQ. The CDR3 here is CASSLMFSGSYSYNEQFF. CDR3 bases: TGCGCCAGCAGCTTGATGTTTTCTGGGTCATACTCCTACAATGAGCAGTTCTTC.

The V and J genes are TRBV7-2 and TRBJ1-4; D unclear. Germline V gene lookup returns CDR1 SGHTA and CDR2 FQGNSA. The CDR3 is 16 residues long. V lost 5 bases to trimming and J lost 6 bases, with 19 bases between them. In DNA form, the CDR3 reads TGTGCCAGCAGCCGTTCAACCGGGGTGGGTGATGAAAAACTGTTTTTT. This encodes CASSRSTGVGDEKLFF. Together with reference TRBV7-2 and TRBJ1-4, the CDR3 gives the full variable domain: GAGVSQSPSNKVTEKGKDVELRCDPISGHTALYWYRQSLGQGLEFLIYFQGNSAPDKSGLPSDRFSAERTGGSVSTLTIQRTQQEDSAVYLCASSRSTGVGDEKLFFGSGTQLSVL.

The chain combines TRBV27 with TRBJ2-1, with D possibly being TRBD2 (5 bases). Trimming cost V 11 bases and J 2 bases, with 19 bases left between them. Per germline, CDR1 MNHEY and CDR2 SMNVEV (reference sequence). The CDR3 sequence is 15 residues long. As DNA, the CDR3 is TGTGCCTCCCGCCTAGGTTCCGGGACCTACAATGAGCAGTTCTTC. As protein: CASRLGSGTYNEQFF.